One and the same sample provided the 11 T cell receptor beta chains below, sequenced in a study of blood T cell repertoires in COVID-19. The method was immunoSEQ multiplex PCR; TCRdb's version includes in-frame clones alone and lacks a portion of them. This sample has about 370,000 clones, with more than 80% found just once. Material: peripheral blood. These receptor sequences come from a woman aged 25 to 39 with COVID-19, enrolled during active disease.

The chain has TRBV2 and TRBJ1-2; D might be TRBD1 (5 bases). Germline assignment: CDR1 SNHLY and CDR2 FYNNEI. The CDR3 covers 12 residues. Trimming removed 6 bases at V and 2 bases at J, with 7 bases between. CDR3 sequence reads: CASRGGNYGYTF. In DNA form, the CDR3 reads TGTGCCAGCAGGGGGGGAAACTATGGCTACACCTTC. Complete variable domain (other parts from reference TRBV2 and TRBJ1-2): EPEVTQTPSHQVTQMGQEVILRCVPISNHLYFYWYRQILGQKVEFLVSFYNNEISEKSEIFDDQFSVERPDGSNFTLKIRSTKLEDSAMYFCASRGGNYGYTFGSGTRLTVV.

The CDR3 reads CASSELAGVYTEAFF. Written as DNA, the CDR3 is TGTGCCAGCAGTGAATTAGCAGGGGTCTACACTGAAGCTTTCTTT. The gene calls are TRBV25-1 and TRBJ1-1, with D possibly TRBD1 on 6 matching bases. Per the germline V gene, CDR1 is MGHDK and CDR2 is SYGVNS. This CDR3 has 15 amino acids. The V end was cut by 1 base, the J end by 3 bases, with 12 bases between. The full variable domain, completed using reference TRBV25-1 and TRBJ1-1, is EADIYQTPRYLVIGTGKKITLECSQTMGHDKMYWYQQDPGMELHLIHYSYGVNSTEKGDLSSESTVSRIRTEHFPLTLESARPSHTSQYLCASSELAGVYTEAFFGQGTRLTVV.

The chain links TRBV11-3 to TRBJ1-2; 10 bases are shared with TRBD1. The junction had 9 bases not matched to a gene; V was cut back by 3 bases and J by 8 bases. Germline CDR1 reads SGHNT; CDR2 reads YENEEA. The CDR3 sequence is 15 residues long. The CDR3 sequence: CASSFKYGTGEGYTF. CDR3 DNA sequence: TGTGCCAGCAGCTTTAAGTACGGGACAGGGGAAGGCTACACCTTC. Filled out from reference TRBV11-3 and TRBJ1-2, the complete variable domain reads EAGVVQSPRYKIIEKKQPVAFWCNPISGHNTLYWYLQNLGQGPELLIRYENEEAVDDSQLPKDRFSAERLKGVDSTLKIQPAELGDSAVYLCASSFKYGTGEGYTFGSGTRLTVV.

This chain joins TRBV28 and TRBJ2-7; D might be TRBD1 (6 bases). CDR1 and CDR2 (germline): MDHEN, SYDVKM. V was clipped by 10 bases and J by 2 bases, with 18 bases between them. This CDR3 has 14 amino acids. The CDR3 region is CATRGGRDPYEQYF. As DNA, the CDR3 is TGTGCCACCCGAGGGGGAAGGGACCCCTACGAGCAGTACTTC.

V and J are TRBV6-6 and TRBJ1-4; 9 bases fit TRBD1. The germline gives CDR1 MNHNY, CDR2 SVGAGI (reference sequence). The V segment lost 2 bases and the J segment 8 bases; nucleotides outside the gene matches: 9. The CDR3 totals 16 residues. As DNA, the CDR3 is TGTGCCAGCAGTTACCCAGACAGGGGGGTTTCGGAAAAACTGTTTTTT. The encoded protein is CASSYPDRGVSEKLFF.

V and J are TRBV12-3 or TRBV12-4 and TRBJ2-1, with D unresolved. Trimming stripped 6 bases from V and 2 bases from J, with 8 bases between. CDR3 size: 13 residues. CDR3 region: CASRQGAYNEQFF. CDR3 DNA: TGTGCCAGCAGACAAGGAGCCTACAATGAGCAGTTCTTC.

The rearrangement uses TRBV5-5 and TRBJ2-2; 8 positions match TRBD1. Germline V CDR1 and CDR2: SGHKS, YYEKEE (reference sequence). The CDR3 consists of 18 residues. V lost 5 bases to trimming and J lost 3 bases; unmatched junction nucleotides: 15. CDR3 region: CASRWGRGPKSDTGELFF. CDR3 coding DNA: TGTGCCAGCAGGTGGGGCAGGGGGCCGAAGTCGGACACCGGGGAGCTGTTTTTT.

A remark on this clone: Compared with germline, one end of the junction differs, possibly owing to a read error. In the same sample, other DNA sequences code for this CDR3. This sequence joins TRBV6-4 and TRBJ1-1; D remains ambiguous. Germline V CDR1 and CDR2: MRHNA, SNTAGT. This CDR3 contains 13 residues. The CDR3, as DNA: TGTGCCACCCCCCGGAGGGAGAACACTGAAGCTTTTTTT. Translation gives CATPRRENTEAFF.

This clone has just one count. The rearrangement uses TRBV7-8 and TRBJ2-7, with 10 bases matching TRBD2. This CDR3 comprises 17 residues. Germline-derived CDR1 and CDR2 are SGHVS and FQNEAQ. With V trimmed by 1 base and J by 0 bases, 6 bases remained unmatched. The CDR3, as DNA: TGTGCCAGCAGCTTAGAAGCGGGAGGGATAAGCTCCTACGAGCAGTACGTC. Translating it yields CASSLEAGGISSYEQYV.

The rearrangement uses TRBV3-1 (or the pseudogene TRBV3-2) and TRBJ2-7, with 11 bases lining up with TRBD1. The CDR3 extends over 22 amino acids. V lost 1 base to trimming and J lost 0 bases; unmatched junction nucleotides: 20. The germline V gene encodes CDR1 LGHDT and CDR2 YNNKEL (reference sequence). The CDR3 here is CASSQAGQGGSLKLTGSYEQYV. The CDR3 DNA reads as TGTGCCAGCAGCCAAGCGGGACAGGGGGGTTCTCTAAAGCTTACAGGCTCCTACGAGCAGTACGTC.

The chain carries TRBV7-9 and TRBJ2-1; 7 bases are shared with TRBD2. Trimming cost V 0 bases and J 6 bases; bases outside gene matches: 8. Germline V gene lookup returns CDR1 SEHNR and CDR2 FQNEAQ (reference sequence). This CDR3 comprises 16 residues. The CDR3 here is CASSLAWRGMGNEQFF. The CDR3 bases are TGTGCCAGCAGCTTAGCCTGGCGGGGGATGGGCAATGAGCAGTTCTTC. The full variable domain, in which reference TRBV7-9 and TRBJ2-1 provide the parts outside the CDR3, is DTGVSQNPRHKITKRGQNVTFRCDPISEHNRLYWYRQTLGQGPEFLTYFQNEAQLEKSRLLSDRFSAERPKGSFSTLEIQRTEQGDSAMYLCASSLAWRGMGNEQFFGPGTRLTVL.